This TCR beta chain was sequenced for a study of T cells in localized non-small cell lung cancer (TCRdb year 2020). Concerning the study at large: Comparing tumors with uninvolved tumor-adjacent lungs, the study looked at the T cell repertoires of 200 to 250 patients with early-stage NSCLC. A mean age of around 66 years was recorded for the NSCLC patients, of whom under 150 were male and more than 95 were female. The cohort comprised 200 to 300 treatment-naïve NSCLC patients with resected, localized lung tumors. General findings and caveats noted by the study authors: Of the top 100 tumor clones, a median of around 57 were detected in paired uninvolved adjacent lung; 28 were also among that lung's top 100. Higher blood T cell density associated with longer overall survival, while higher adjacent-lung clonality associated with shorter survival. Because the study design was exploratory, TCR variables were selected using unadjusted p-values without false-discovery rate correction. Uninvolved tumor-adjacent lung showed the highest T cell clonality, higher than tumor, which suggests more focused antigenic responses in the uninvolved tumor-adjacent lung. Because multi-region tumor sequencing was not performed, intratumor heterogeneity could not be ruled out.

TCR beta CDR3 regions were sequenced from DNA using the immunoSEQ Assay. In the paper's pipeline: T cell density was computed as TCR beta template counts normalized to usable DNA estimated by amplifying housekeeping genes. Richness was estimated with the preseqR package, extrapolating to 400,000 templates for PBMC samples and 120,000 templates for tissue samples. Clonality was defined as one minus Pielou's evenness. Tissue-enriched TCRs were identified through differential abundance testing performed on productive amino-acid clonotypes, with a minimum total count of 5 and an alpha of 0.1. The Jaccard Index and the Morisita Overlap Index were used to quantify repertoire overlap between compartments. GLIPH clustered TCR beta CDR3s with public tetramer-defined viral CDR3s; viral motifs required at least three viral sequences plus V-gene enrichment. This immuneACCESS table, as held by TCRdb, lists in-frame sequences with V and J called but not all clones. Of the missing ones, under half trace to an unresolved V gene in checked studies; the others have no known cause. V and J calls and clone size are as listed in that table; D and trimming were resolved from the DNA. The sample profile shows 15,000 to 20,000 clones; more than 70% of them were found once. The ten largest clones take up roughly 34% of the sample.

V sheds 6 bases and J sheds 4 bases, leaving 12 bases between their ends. The CDR3 measures 14 amino acids from cysteine to phenylalanine. Only the CDR3 DNA stays, 42 bases, in frame from base 1. CDR1 and CDR2 are read off the germline V gene (reference sequence) as MNHEY and SMNVEV. At diagnosis, tumor, uninvolved tumor-adjacent lung and peripheral blood were collected and then preserved as a mix of FFPE and fresh-frozen material. Blood samples were analyzed as peripheral blood mononuclear cells for TCR repertoire profiling. Concerning this clone: Its binding antigen is unknown. No base-level quality is on record; no much larger clone is a single base apart.

This receptor was obtained from a male donor at least 60 years old with stage III lung adenocarcinoma. The sequencing here drew on peripheral blood, taken before any cancer treatment. The chain links TRBV27 with TRBJ1-4, and possibly TRBD1, on 6 matching bases. The CDR3 protein sequence reads: CASRNRANNEKLFF. At the DNA level, the sequence is TGTGCCAGCAGGAACAGGGCTAATAATGAAAAACTGTTTTTT.